A selection of T cell receptor beta chains follows, all from one sample in a study of spatial heterogeneity in lung cancer. TCRdb ran MiXCR on the 5' RACE reads and lists one entry per CDR3 protein. The repertoire holds more than 40,000 distinct CDR3 sequences, with approximately 22% as singletons. The sequenced sample was PBMCs, obtained at follow-up. The receptors come from a female donor with early-stage non-small cell lung cancer. The CDR3 runs from the conserved cysteine through the conserved F or W. The D gene is left open where the match is weak. Expanded clones get a size class; other rows say once, few or many, or leave the size out.

cdr3_aa cdr3_nt d_call j_call clone_size cdr3_length v_call
CASSLASWKVNTGELFF TGTGCTAGCAGCTTAGCGTCGTGGAAGGTGAACACCGGGGAGCTGTTTTTT NA TRBJ2-2 many 17 TRBV7-7
CASSPRQGPQETQYF TGTGCCAGCAGCCCCCGACAGGGCCCCCAAGAGACCCAGTACTTC TRBD1 TRBJ2-5 many 15 TRBV7-9
CASGEGVWTAHTEAFF TGTGCCAGCGGGGAGGGGGTCTGGACTGCTCACACTGAAGCTTTCTTT NA TRBJ1-1 once 16 TRBV2
CASSLREGTDRYEQYF TGTGCCAGCAGCCTCCGCGAGGGGACGGACCGTTACGAGCAGTACTTC NA TRBJ2-7 few 16 TRBV5-5
CASSYDLLAKNIQYF TGTGCCAGCAGTTACGATCTACTAGCCAAAAACATTCAGTACTTC NA TRBJ2-4 few 15 TRBV6-2/TRBV6-3
CASSYRAAEDTQYF TGTGCCAGCAGTTACAGGGCAGCCGAGGATACGCAGTATTTT NA TRBJ2-3 many 14 TRBV6-5
CASSPTAGVRTGELFF TGTGCCAGCAGCCCTACAGCGGGAGTTAGGACCGGGGAGCTGTTTTTT TRBD2 TRBJ2-2 many 16 TRBV7-3
CASSLDVRRQFF TGTGCCAGCAGCTTAGATGTCCGCCGGCAGTTCTTC NA TRBJ2-1 NA 12 TRBV7-9
CASSLLGRGIPDTQYF TGTGCCAGCAGTTTATTGGGCAGGGGGATCCCAGATACGCAGTATTTT TRBD1 TRBJ2-3 NA 16 TRBV27
CASSPPGAEKLFF TGTGCCAGCAGCCCTCCGGGGGCTGAAAAACTGTTTTTT NA TRBJ1-4 NA 13 TRBV9
CASSLESYGGDTQYF TGTGCCAGCAGCTTGGAGTCCTATGGGGGAGATACGCAGTATTTT NA TRBJ2-3 few 15 TRBV5-4
CAATDRVYTDTQYF TGTGCCGCGACCGACAGGGTCTACACAGATACGCAGTATTTT TRBD1 TRBJ2-3 NA 14 TRBV10-3
CASSRQEGSEKLFF TGCGCCAGCAGCCGACAGGAGGGGAGTGAAAAACTGTTTTTT NA TRBJ1-4 many 14 TRBV5-1
CASSPDREDSPLHF TGCGCCAGCAGCCCTGACAGGGAAGATTCACCCCTCCACTTT TRBD1 TRBJ1-6 many 14 TRBV5-1
CAIAAGASPSREQFF TGTGCCATCGCAGCGGGGGCGTCCCCATCTCGCGAGCAGTTCTTC TRBD2 TRBJ2-1 few 15 TRBV10-3
CASSQARRSYNEQFF TGTGCCAGCAGCCAGGCCCGCCGCTCCTACAATGAGCAGTTCTTC NA TRBJ2-1 many 15 TRBV7-9
CASSQEWGGTEAFF TGTGCCAGCAGCCAAGAATGGGGGGGCACTGAAGCTTTCTTT NA TRBJ1-1 NA 14 TRBV14
CSVVGGWVESDTQYF TGCAGCGTTGTGGGGGGCTGGGTAGAGTCAGATACGCAGTATTTT NA TRBJ2-3 NA 15 TRBV29-1
CASNQLAGHYNEQFF TGTGCCAGCAACCAACTAGCGGGACACTACAATGAGCAGTTCTTC TRBD2 TRBJ2-1 NA 15 TRBV6-1
CSVTTDGYTF TGCAGCGTAACGACAGATGGCTACACCTTC NA TRBJ1-2 once 10 TRBV29-1
CASSYRDTIYF TGTGCCAGCAGTTACAGGGACACCATATATTTT NA TRBJ1-3 NA 11 TRBV6-6
CASGKAGENTGELFF TGTGCCAGCGGGAAGGCGGGAGAGAACACCGGGGAGCTGTTTTTT TRBD2 TRBJ2-2 NA 15 TRBV3-1
CSVSLAGGPRTGELFF TGCAGCGTTAGCCTAGCGGGAGGGCCGAGGACCGGGGAGCTGTTTTTT TRBD2 TRBJ2-2 NA 16 TRBV29-1
CASSLSSSGRGYNEQFF TGTGCCAGCAGTTTATCTTCTAGCGGGAGGGGCTACAATGAGCAGTTCTTC TRBD2 TRBJ2-1 NA 17 TRBV12-3/TRBV12-4
CSADLGQGANEQFF TGCAGTGCCGATTTGGGACAGGGGGCGAATGAGCAGTTCTTC TRBD1 TRBJ2-1 many 14 TRBV20-1
CSAMGDFSNQPQHF TGCAGTGCTATGGGGGACTTTAGCAATCAGCCCCAGCATTTT NA TRBJ1-5 few 14 TRBV20-1
CAIRGSWAEETQYF TGTGCCATCAGGGGGTCCTGGGCTGAAGAGACCCAGTACTTC NA TRBJ2-5 many 14 TRBV10-3
CASSPTAGVRAFF TGCGCCAGCAGCCCTACAGCGGGGGTACGAGCTTTCTTT NA TRBJ1-1 NA 13 TRBV5-1
CASSNNNGYTF TGTGCCAGCAGCAATAATAATGGCTACACCTTC NA TRBJ1-2 NA 11 TRBV28
CASSPRIGTPGSDTQYF TGTGCCAGCTCACCACGAATTGGGACTCCCGGGTCAGATACGCAGTATTTT NA TRBJ2-3 few 17 TRBV18
CASSLEGQVLFNEQFF TGCGCCAGCAGCTTGGAAGGACAGGTCCTTTTCAATGAGCAGTTCTTC TRBD1 TRBJ2-1 many 16 TRBV5-1
CSVGVGTEAFF TGCAGCGTTGGAGTAGGCACTGAAGCTTTCTTT NA TRBJ1-1 many 11 TRBV29-1
CASSPAITADTQYF TGTGCCAGCAGCCCAGCTATTACCGCAGATACGCAGTATTTT NA TRBJ2-3 NA 14 TRBV25-1
CASSRTEASPLHF TGTGCCAGCTCCCGGACAGAAGCATCACCCCTCCACTTT NA TRBJ1-6 NA 13 TRBV12-3/TRBV12-4
CASRTQEEDTQYF TGCGCCAGCAGGACTCAAGAGGAAGATACGCAGTATTTT NA TRBJ2-3 few 13 TRBV5-1
CASSRQTGARVTEAFF TGTGCCAGCAGCCGTCAGACAGGAGCTCGGGTCACTGAAGCTTTCTTT NA TRBJ1-1 NA 16 TRBV12-3/TRBV12-4
CASSFRGTQQSTGELFF TGTGCCAGCAGCTTCCGAGGGACACAACAATCCACCGGGGAGCTGTTTTTT NA TRBJ2-2 few 17 TRBV11-2
CSARVGAGELFF TGCAGTGCTAGAGTAGGGGCCGGGGAGCTGTTTTTT NA TRBJ2-2 few 12 TRBV20-1
CASSSLRNYGYTF TGTGCCAGCAGCTCCTTACGGAACTATGGCTACACCTTC NA TRBJ1-2 NA 13 TRBV13
CASSITGGTGELFF TGTGCCAGCAGCATCACAGGGGGCACCGGGGAGCTGTTTTTT TRBD1 TRBJ2-2 NA 14 TRBV7-2
CAVGGRDSTGELFF TGTGCCGTAGGAGGCAGAGACTCCACCGGGGAGCTGTTTTTT NA TRBJ2-2 many 14 TRBV24-1
CASSSRTRDLKAWFF TGTGCCAGCAGCTCTAGGACTCGGGACCTCAAAGCCTGGTTCTTC NA TRBJ2-1 few 15 TRBV5-4
CASSLLAGGYNEQFF TGCGCCAGCAGCTTACTAGCGGGAGGTTACAATGAGCAGTTCTTC TRBD2 TRBJ2-1 many 15 TRBV5-1
CASSFNRVEGYTF TGTGCCAGCAGCTTTAACAGGGTGGAGGGCTACACCTTC NA TRBJ1-2 many 13 TRBV7-9
CASSLILGDNQPQHF TGTGCCAGCAGTTTGATTTTGGGGGACAATCAGCCCCAGCATTTT NA TRBJ1-5 many 15 TRBV27
CSGRRSGSDTQYF TGCAGCGGCAGGCGTAGCGGCTCAGATACGCAGTATTTT NA TRBJ2-3 few 13 TRBV29-1
CASSSTNLGLAYNEQFF TGTGCCAGCAGCTCTACCAACTTGGGACTCGCATACAATGAGCAGTTCTTC NA TRBJ2-1 many 17 TRBV28
CASSLATGSGYTF TGTGCCAGCAGCTTAGCGACAGGTTCGGGCTACACCTTC NA TRBJ1-2 NA 13 TRBV7-2
CAISDVFGDTIYF TGTGCCATCAGTGATGTTTTCGGAGACACCATATATTTT NA TRBJ1-3 many 13 TRBV10-3
CAISEGLYGYTF TGTGCCATCAGTGAGGGACTATATGGCTACACCTTC NA TRBJ1-2 many 12 TRBV10-3
CASSSGTGPAEAFF TGTGCCAGCAGCTCCGGGACAGGGCCCGCTGAAGCTTTCTTT TRBD1 TRBJ1-1 few 14 TRBV5-4
CASTSSSGPSTDTQYF TGTGCCAGCACATCCTCTAGCGGTCCTAGCACAGATACGCAGTATTTT TRBD2 TRBJ2-3 many 16 TRBV9
CASSPPGPPETSFF TGTGCCAGCTCACCACCCGGGCCTCCGGAGACATCTTTCTTT NA TRBJ1-1 NA 14 TRBV18
CASSYPGSNEFF TGTGCCAGCAGTTACCCCGGGAGCAATGAGTTCTTC NA TRBJ2-1 NA 12 TRBV6-6